This TCR beta chain was documented in a study of vaccination effects on CD4 cells after COVID-19 (dated by TCRdb to the early 2020s). Regarding the study in general: Participants received two doses of either the BNT162b2 or the mRNA-1273 mRNA SARS-CoV-2 vaccine. The full study included ten to eleven COVID-19 convalescent patients and a few SARS-CoV-2-naive healthy vaccine recipients. In both COVID-19 convalescent patients and infection-naive vaccine recipients, the study compared SARS-CoV-2 spike-specific CD4+ TCR repertoires from before mRNA vaccination with those from after it. Cultures from other donors in the study were sequenced using the Oncomine TCR Beta short-read assay on an Illumina iSeq 100.

Taken from cysteine to phenylalanine, the CDR3 has 12 residues. Left in the record is the CDR3 DNA by itself, 36 bases read in frame from the first base. Trimming at the junction amounts to 6 bases on V and 5 bases on J, and the germline ends lie 8 bases apart. CDR1 and CDR2, per the germline V gene, are SNHLY and FYNNEI. What the research found in general, with its limitations: Limitations of the study were the small number of convalescent patients and the absence of early post-infection timepoints. Clones induced by infection and clones induced by vaccination both contracted markedly at late timepoints after vaccination, which fits with T cell responses waning over time. In healthy vaccine recipients, vaccine-induced clones were almost all SARS-CoV-2 mono-reactive, with only 1 of 255 being cross-reactive with common cold coronaviruses.

The ViraFEST assay stimulated PBMC with viral peptide pools and then used TCR sequencing to identify antigen-specific CD4+ T cell clonotypes by expansion. After about 10 days of culture, CD4+ T cells were isolated with the EasySep CD4+ T cell isolation kit. None of the healthy vaccine recipients had a prior SARS-CoV-2 infection, which was confirmed by nucleocapsid antibody tests that came back negative both before and after vaccination. Some 2 million PBMC per well were cultured in IMDM with around 5% human AB serum, around 9.1 IU/ml IL-2 and gentamicin, plus 10 ug/ml peptides. On days 3 and 7, half of the culture medium was replaced with fresh IL-2-containing medium. Unless otherwise noted, each peptide stimulation condition was cultured in triplicate wells. PBMC were separated from whole blood using Ficoll-Paque Plus gradient centrifugation and were then either cryopreserved at -140C or used fresh. The spike proteins of SARS-CoV-2 and of the common cold coronaviruses HCoV-NL63, HCoV-OC43 and HCoV-229E were spanned by overlapping peptide pools. The QIAamp micro DNA kit was used to extract genomic DNA from the cultured CD4+ T cells.

As concerns this clone: Its recognized antigen is unknown. No clone much larger than this one lies a single base away; base qualities are absent.

The library was produced with the immunoSEQ multiplex PCR assay. DNA from the CD4+ T cells that had been cultured and isolated underwent TCR beta CDR3 sequencing. Concerning the study's data processing: Non-productive TCR sequences were removed, reads were trimmed to the CDR3 region, and CDR3s of at least 7 amino acids were retained. The MANAFEST web app was used to pick out antigen-specific clonotypes by comparing their expansion in peptide wells with that in reference cultures. To count as positive, a clone had to show expansion at FDR<0.05 compared with the reference and with all other wells, an odds ratio above 5, and a frequency above 0.1% in two replicate wells. A clonotype was called cross-reactive if it was significantly expanded both in SARS-CoV-2 spike wells and in at least one common cold coronavirus spike condition. CDR3 similarity was assessed by Levenshtein distance with the stringdist R package, and unrooted trees were built with ape in R 3.6.1. Entries here come from immuneACCESS through TCRdb and include only in-frame sequences with V and J called. Some clones fail to appear in such tables; in the studies checked, an unresolved V gene covers under half of the shortfall, and the cause of the remainder is unknown. D and trimming were read from the DNA, whereas the V and J calls and clone size are those reported in that table. The sample table shows some 79,000 clones, and approximately 74% are seen once. The top ten constitute more than 1.5% of the sample.

The V and J segments used are TRBV2 and TRBJ2-1; TRBD2 might be the D gene, on 5 matching bases. The sequence derives from a human donor who received a COVID-19 vaccine. The material sequenced was CD4+ T cells from PBMCs cultured with HCoV-229E spike peptides, taken before COVID-19 vaccination. The sample's cell subset or site label, in plain terms: HCoV-229E spike overlapping peptide pool stimulation. The DNA sequence reads TGTGCCAGCAGATTTAGCGACAATGAGCAGTTCTTC. Its translation reads: CASRFSDNEQFF.